A single T cell receptor beta chain is shown here with its context. Its antigen remains unknown. The data were taken from a study of human T cells and chemical hapten exposure. Overall study findings and caveats: The study found that DPC sensitization did not change TCRs above 1 in 1000 frequency.

Noted time point: pre-sensitization, week 0. Noted treatment: therapeutic diphenylcyclopropenone sensitization with weekly scalp DPC. The CDR3 runs to 15 residues. Germline V CDR1 and CDR2: ENHRY, SYGVKD. The V and J ends lost 0 bases and 4 bases, in that order; junction bases with no gene match: 3. TCRdb re-called the RACE reads with MiXCR, one entry per CDR3 protein. The sample comprises nearly 110,000 distinct CDR3 sequences, 9.5% to 15% of which are singletons, and over 1.5% rests with the top ten. Sequenced material: whole blood, taken in connection with sensitization to the hapten diphenylcyclopropenone (DPC). This sequence joins TRBV10-3 and TRBJ1-5, with 7 bases fitting TRBD1. This TCR came from a woman between 50 and 59 years old with alopecia areata. Some clones in this sample may be carry-over from other donors' samples. CDR3 DNA: TGTGCCATCAGTGAGTCGAAGGGGGCGAATCAGCCCCAGCATTTT. Encoded protein: CAISESKGANQPQHF.